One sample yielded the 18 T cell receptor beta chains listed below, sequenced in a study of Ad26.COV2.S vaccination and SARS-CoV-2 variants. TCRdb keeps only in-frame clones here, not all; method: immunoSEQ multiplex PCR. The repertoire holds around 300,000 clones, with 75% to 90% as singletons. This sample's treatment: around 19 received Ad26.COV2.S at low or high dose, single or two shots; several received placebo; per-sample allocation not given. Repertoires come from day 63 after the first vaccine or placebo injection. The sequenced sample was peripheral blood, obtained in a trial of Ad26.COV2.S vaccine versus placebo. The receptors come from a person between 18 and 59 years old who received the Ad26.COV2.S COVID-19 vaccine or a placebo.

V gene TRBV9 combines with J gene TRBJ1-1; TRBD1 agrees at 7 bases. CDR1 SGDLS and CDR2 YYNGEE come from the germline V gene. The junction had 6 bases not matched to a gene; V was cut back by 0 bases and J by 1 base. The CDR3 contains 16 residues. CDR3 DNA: TGTGCCAGCAGCGTAGGAGGGGGCTCTGGGAACACTGAAGCTTTCTTT. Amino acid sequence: CASSVGGGSGNTEAFF.

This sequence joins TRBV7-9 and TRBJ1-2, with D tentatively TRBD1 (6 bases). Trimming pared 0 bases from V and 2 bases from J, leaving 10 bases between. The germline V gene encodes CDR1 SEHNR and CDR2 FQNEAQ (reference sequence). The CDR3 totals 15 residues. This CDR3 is CASSLASGANYGYTF. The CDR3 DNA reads TGTGCCAGCAGCTTAGCTTCAGGGGCCAACTATGGCTACACCTTC.

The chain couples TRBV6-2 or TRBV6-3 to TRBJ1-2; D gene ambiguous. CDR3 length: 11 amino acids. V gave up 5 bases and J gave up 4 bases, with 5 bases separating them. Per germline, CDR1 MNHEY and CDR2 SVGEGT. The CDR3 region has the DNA TGTGCCAGCAGTCAACTCTATGGCTACACCTTC. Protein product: CASSQLYGYTF.

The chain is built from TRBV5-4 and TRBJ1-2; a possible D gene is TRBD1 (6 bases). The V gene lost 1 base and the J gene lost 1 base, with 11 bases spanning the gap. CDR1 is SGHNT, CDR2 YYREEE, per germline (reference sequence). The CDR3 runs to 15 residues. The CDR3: CASSLRAGVNYGYTF. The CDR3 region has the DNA TGTGCCAGCAGCTTGAGGGCAGGGGTTAACTATGGCTACACCTTC.

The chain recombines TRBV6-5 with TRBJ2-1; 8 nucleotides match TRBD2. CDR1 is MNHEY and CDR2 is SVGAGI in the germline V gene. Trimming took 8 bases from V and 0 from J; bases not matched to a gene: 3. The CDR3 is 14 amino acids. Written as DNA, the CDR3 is TGTGCCAGCTTGAGCGGGAGCTCCTACAATGAGCAGTTCTTC. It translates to CASLSGSSYNEQFF.

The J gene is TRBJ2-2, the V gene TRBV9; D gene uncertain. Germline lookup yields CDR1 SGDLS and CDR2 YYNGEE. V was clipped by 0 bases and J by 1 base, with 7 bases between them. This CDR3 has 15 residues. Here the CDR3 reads CASSVGRRNTGELFF. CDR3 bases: TGTGCCAGCAGCGTAGGACGGAGGAACACCGGGGAGCTGTTTTTT. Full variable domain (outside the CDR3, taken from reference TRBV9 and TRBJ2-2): DSGVTQTPKHLITATGQRVTLRCSPRSGDLSVYWYQQSLDQGLQFLIQYYNGEERAKGNILERFSAQQFPDLHSELNLSSLELGDSALYFCASSVGRRNTGELFFGEGSRLTVL.

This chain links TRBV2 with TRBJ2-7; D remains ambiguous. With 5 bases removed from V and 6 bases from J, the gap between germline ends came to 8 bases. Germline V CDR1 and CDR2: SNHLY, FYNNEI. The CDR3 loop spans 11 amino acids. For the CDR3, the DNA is TGTGCCAGCAGTTATGGACCCGAGCAGTACTTC. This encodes CASSYGPEQYF.

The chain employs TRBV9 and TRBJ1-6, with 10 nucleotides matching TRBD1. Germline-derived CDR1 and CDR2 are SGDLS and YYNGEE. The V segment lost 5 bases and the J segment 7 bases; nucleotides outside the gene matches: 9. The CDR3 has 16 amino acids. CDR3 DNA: TGTGCCAGCAGTACCGGGACAGGGGTCACCAATTCACCCCTCCACTTT. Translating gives CASSTGTGVTNSPLHF.

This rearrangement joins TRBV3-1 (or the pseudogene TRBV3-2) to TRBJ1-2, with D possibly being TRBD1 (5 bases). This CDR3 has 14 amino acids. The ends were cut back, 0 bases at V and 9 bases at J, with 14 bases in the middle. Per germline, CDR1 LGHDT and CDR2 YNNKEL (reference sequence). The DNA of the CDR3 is TGTGCCAGCAGCCAAGATGGGCAGGGAGGGAGCTACACCTTC. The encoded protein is CASSQDGQGGSYTF.

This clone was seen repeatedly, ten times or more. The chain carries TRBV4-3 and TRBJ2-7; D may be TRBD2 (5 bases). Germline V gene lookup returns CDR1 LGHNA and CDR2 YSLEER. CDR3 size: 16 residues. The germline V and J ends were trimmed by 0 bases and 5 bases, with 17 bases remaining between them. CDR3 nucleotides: TGCGCCAGCAGCCAAGAAGGCGAGGGCGGCGTGGACGAGCAGTACTTC. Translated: CASSQEGEGGVDEQYF.

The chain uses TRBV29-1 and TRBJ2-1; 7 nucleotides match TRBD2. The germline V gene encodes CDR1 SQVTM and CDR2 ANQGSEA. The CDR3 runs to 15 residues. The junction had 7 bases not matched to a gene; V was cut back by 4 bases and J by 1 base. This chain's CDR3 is CSVVSGMESYNEQFF. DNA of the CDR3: TGCAGCGTTGTGAGCGGGATGGAGTCCTACAATGAGCAGTTCTTC.

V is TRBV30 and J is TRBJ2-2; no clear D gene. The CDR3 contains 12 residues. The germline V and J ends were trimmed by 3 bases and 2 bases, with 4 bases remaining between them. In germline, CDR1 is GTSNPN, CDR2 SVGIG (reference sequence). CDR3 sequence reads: CAWSGNTGELFF. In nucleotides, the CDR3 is TGTGCCTGGAGCGGCAACACCGGGGAGCTGTTTTTT.

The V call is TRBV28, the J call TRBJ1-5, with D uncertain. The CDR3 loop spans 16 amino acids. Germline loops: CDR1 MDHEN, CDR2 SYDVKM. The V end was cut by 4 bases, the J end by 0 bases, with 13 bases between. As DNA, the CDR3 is TGTGCCAGCAGTTCCCCCAGCGGTCATAGCAATCAGCCCCAGCATTTT. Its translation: CASSSPSGHSNQPQHF.

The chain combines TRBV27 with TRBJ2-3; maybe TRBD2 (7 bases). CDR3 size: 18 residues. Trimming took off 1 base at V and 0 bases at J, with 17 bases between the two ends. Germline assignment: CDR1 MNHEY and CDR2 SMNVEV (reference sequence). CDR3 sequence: CASSLFAGADSSTDTQYF. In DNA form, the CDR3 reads TGTGCCAGCAGTTTATTTGCGGGGGCCGATTCTAGCACAGATACGCAGTATTTT.

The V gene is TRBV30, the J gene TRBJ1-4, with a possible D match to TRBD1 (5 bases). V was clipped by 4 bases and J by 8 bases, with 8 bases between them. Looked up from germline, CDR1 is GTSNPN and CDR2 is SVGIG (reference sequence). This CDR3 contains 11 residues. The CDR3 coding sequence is TGTGCCTGGAAACAGGACGAAAAACTGTTTTTT. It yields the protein CAWKQDEKLFF.

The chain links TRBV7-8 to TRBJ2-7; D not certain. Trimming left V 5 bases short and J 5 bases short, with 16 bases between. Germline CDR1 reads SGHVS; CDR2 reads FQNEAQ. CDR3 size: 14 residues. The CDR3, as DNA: TGTGCCAGCAGCCCCCCAGGAGATGGGGACGAGCAGTACTTC. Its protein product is CASSPPGDGDEQYF.

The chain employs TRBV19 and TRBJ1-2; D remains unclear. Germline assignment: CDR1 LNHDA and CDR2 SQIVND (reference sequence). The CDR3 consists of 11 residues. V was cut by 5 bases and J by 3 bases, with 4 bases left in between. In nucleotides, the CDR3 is TGTGCCAGTAGTGCAGACTATGGCTACACCTTC. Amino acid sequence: CASSADYGYTF.

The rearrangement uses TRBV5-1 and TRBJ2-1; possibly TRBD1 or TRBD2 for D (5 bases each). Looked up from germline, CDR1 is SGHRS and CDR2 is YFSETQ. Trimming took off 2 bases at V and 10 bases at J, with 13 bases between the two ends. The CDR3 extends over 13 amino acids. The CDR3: CASSFTGAEEQFF. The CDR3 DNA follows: TGCGCCAGCAGCTTTACCGGGGCCGAGGAGCAGTTCTTC. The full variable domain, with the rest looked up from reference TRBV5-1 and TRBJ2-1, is KAGVTQTPRYLIKTRGQQVTLSCSPISGHRSVSWYQQTPGQGLQFLFEYFSETQRNKGNFPGRFSGRQFSNSRSEMNVSTLELGDSALYLCASSFTGAEEQFFGPGTRLTVL.